This entry concerns a single T cell receptor beta chain. Here immunoSEQ multiplex PCR was the method, and the copy in TCRdb shows in-frame clones only, minus some. The sample consists of fewer than 2.5 million clones, 90% to 95% of them appearing once. These data originate in a study of shared clonotypes between healthy human individuals. This CDR3 comprises 16 residues. V was clipped by 4 bases and J by 2 bases, with 17 bases between them. CDR1 and CDR2 from the germline V gene are MNHNS and SASEGT. The V and J genes are TRBV6-1 and TRBJ1-2; D is unclear. This clonotype was obtained from a man between 18 and 35 years old in good health. Some clones in this sample may be carry-over from other donors' samples. The sample consisted of naive CD4+ T cells from PBMCs. Subset in this sample: CD45RA+ positively selected. The chain's CDR3 is CASSVLVWSTNYGYTF. The CDR3, as DNA: TGTGCCAGCAGTGTATTAGTTTGGTCCACCAACTATGGCTACACCTTC.